The clone carrying this TCR beta chain is deemed medium-sized. Its matching antigen is unknown. A first 10-cycle multiplex round used 32 V-gene and 13 J-gene primers on TCR beta CDR3. In TCRdb, the multiplex PCR reads were re-called with MiXCR into one record per CDR3 protein. The table includes roughly 3,900 distinct CDR3 sequences, roughly 30% detected once. The data were obtained in a study of immune heterogeneity within non-small cell lung tumors. Looking at the study overall: There was 1 tumor not otherwise specified, along with 10 to 11 non-squamous carcinomas and a handful of squamous cell carcinomas. Regarding the study as a whole: The study found identical dominant CDR3 beta clonotypes recurring across tumor sites within a patient, alongside site-unique high-frequency clones.

V shed 5 bases and J shed 4 bases, with 19 bases lying between them. From germline, CDR1 is KGHDR and CDR2 SFDVKD. The CDR3 is made up of 17 amino acids. Template input, which was bulk tumor genomic DNA, totaled roughly 540 ng per sample. Several spatially distant biopsies were obtained per primary tumor intraoperatively. Their non-small cell lung cancer was newly diagnosed and untreated, and the patients underwent curative surgery. The chain carries TRBV24-1 and TRBJ2-2; a possible D gene is TRBD1 (5 bases). Sequencing input: lung tumor tissue. The receptor's source is a man aged 60-69 years with non-small cell lung cancer. The CDR3 coding sequence is TGTGCCACCAGTGCCCAAGGGGCGGAGAGAAGCACCGGGGAGCTGTTTTTT. This sequence encodes CATSAQGAERSTGELFF.